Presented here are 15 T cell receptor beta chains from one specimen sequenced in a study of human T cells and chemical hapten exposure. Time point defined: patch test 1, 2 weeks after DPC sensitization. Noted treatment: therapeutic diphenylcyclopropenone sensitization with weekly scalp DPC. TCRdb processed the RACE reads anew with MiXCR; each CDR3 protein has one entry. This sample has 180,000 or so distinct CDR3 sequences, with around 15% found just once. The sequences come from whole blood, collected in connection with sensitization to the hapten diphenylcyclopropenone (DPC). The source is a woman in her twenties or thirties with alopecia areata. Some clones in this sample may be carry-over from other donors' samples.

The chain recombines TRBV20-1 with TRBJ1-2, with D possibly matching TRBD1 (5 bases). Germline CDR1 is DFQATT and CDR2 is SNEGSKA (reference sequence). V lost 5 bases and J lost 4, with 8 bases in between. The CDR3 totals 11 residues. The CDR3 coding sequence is TGCAGTGCTCTGGACACCTATGGCTACACCTTC. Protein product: CSALDTYGYTF.

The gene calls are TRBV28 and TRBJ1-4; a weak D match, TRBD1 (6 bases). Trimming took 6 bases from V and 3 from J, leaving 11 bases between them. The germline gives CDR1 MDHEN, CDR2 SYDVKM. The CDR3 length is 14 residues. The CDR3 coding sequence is TGTGCCAGCAGGCAGGGGACGGCTAATGAAAAACTGTTTTTT. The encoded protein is CASRQGTANEKLFF.

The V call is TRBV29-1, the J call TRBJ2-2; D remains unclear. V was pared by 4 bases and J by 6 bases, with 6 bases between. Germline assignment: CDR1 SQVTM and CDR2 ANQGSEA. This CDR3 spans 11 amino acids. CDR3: CSVVAAGELFF. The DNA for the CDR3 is TGCAGCGTTGTTGCTGCCGGGGAGCTGTTTTTT.

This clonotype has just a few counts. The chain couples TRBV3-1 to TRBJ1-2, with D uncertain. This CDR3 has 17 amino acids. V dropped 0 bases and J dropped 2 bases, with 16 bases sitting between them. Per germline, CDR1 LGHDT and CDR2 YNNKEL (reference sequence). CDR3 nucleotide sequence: TGTGCCAGCAGCCAAGAGGCCACGCGGTATTCGAACTATGGCTACACCTTC. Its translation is CASSQEATRYSNYGYTF.

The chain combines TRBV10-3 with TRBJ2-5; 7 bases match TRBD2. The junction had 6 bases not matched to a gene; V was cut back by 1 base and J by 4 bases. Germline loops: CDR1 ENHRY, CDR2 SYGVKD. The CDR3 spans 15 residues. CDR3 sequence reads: CAISEFDGRAETQYF. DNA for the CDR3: TGTGCCATCAGTGAGTTTGATGGGAGGGCAGAGACCCAGTACTTC.

DNA for the CDR3: TGTGCCAGCAGTTTACCGGACCCTTACAATGAGCAGTTCTTC. This encodes CASSLPDPYNEQFF. J is TRBJ2-1 and V is TRBV5-6; unclear D gene. The CDR3 runs 14 residues. V dropped 5 bases and J dropped 4 bases, with 13 bases sitting between them. Germline V gene sequence: CDR1 SGHDT, CDR2 YYEEEE.

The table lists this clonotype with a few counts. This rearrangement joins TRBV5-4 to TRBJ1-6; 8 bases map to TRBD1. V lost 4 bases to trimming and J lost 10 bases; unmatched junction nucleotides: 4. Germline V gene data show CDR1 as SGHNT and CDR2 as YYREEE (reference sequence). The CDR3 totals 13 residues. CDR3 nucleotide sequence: TGTGCCAGCAGCACGGACAGGGAATCACCCCTCCACTTT. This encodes CASSTDRESPLHF. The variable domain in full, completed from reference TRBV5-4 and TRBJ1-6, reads ETGVTQSPTHLIKTRGQQVTLRCSSQSGHNTVSWYQQALGQGPQFIFQYYREEENGRGNFPPRFSGLQFPNYSSELNVNALELDDSALYLCASSTDRESPLHFGNGTRLTVT.

This chain's CDR3 is CASSLDLYGYEQYF. In DNA, the CDR3 is TGTGCCAGCAGCTTAGATCTTTACGGGTACGAGCAGTACTTC. The chain uses TRBV11-2 and TRBJ2-7, with D unclear. Germline CDR1 SGHAT, CDR2 FQNNGV. V gave up 0 bases and J gave up 4 bases, with 10 bases separating them. The CDR3 is 14 amino acids.

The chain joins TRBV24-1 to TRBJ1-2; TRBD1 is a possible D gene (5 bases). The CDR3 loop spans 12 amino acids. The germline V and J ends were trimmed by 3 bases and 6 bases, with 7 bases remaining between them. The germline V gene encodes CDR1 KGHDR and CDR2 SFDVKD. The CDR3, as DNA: TGTGCCACCAGTGATGAAGGGGATGGCTACACCTTC. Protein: CATSDEGDGYTF.

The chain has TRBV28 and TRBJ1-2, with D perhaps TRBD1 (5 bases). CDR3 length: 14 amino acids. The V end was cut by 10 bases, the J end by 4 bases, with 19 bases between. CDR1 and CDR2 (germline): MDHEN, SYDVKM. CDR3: CATSSLQVFYGYTF. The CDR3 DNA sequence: TGTGCCACCTCCTCCTTACAGGTCTTCTATGGCTACACCTTC.

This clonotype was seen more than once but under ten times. Here the CDR3 reads CASSLVAGDSYNEQFF. The CDR3 coding sequence is TGTGCCAGCAGCTTGGTAGCGGGGGACTCCTACAATGAGCAGTTCTTC. The rearrangement uses TRBV5-5 and TRBJ2-1, with TRBD2 matching 9 bases. J was trimmed by 0 bases and V by 0 bases; bases with no gene match: 1. This CDR3 comprises 16 residues. The germline V gene encodes CDR1 SGHKS and CDR2 YYEKEE (reference sequence).

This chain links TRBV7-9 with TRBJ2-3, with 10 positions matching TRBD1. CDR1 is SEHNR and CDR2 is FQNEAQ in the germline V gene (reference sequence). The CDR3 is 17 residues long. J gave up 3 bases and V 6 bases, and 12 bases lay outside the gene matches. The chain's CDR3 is CASSKPGQGKGTDTQYF. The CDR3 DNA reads TGTGCCAGCAGTAAACCGGGACAGGGGAAAGGGACAGATACGCAGTATTTT.

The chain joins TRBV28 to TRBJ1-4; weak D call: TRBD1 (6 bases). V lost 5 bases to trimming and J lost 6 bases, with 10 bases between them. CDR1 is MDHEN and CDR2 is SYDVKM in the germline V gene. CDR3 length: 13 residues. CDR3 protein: CASSSPGDEKLFF. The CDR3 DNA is TGTGCCAGCAGTAGTCCAGGGGATGAAAAACTGTTTTTT.

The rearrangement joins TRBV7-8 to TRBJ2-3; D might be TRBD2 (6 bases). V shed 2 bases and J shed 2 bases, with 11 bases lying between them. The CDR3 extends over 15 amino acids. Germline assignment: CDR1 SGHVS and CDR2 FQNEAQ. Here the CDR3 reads CASSLTGAITDTQYF. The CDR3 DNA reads TGTGCCAGCAGCTTAACGGGAGCGATCACAGATACGCAGTATTTT.

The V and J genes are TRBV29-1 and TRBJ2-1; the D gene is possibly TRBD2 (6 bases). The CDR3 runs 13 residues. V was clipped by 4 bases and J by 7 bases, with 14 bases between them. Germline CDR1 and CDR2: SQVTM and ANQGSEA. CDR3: CSVGVIRGNEQFF. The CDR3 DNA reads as TGCAGCGTTGGTGTCATCCGGGGGAATGAGCAGTTCTTC.